This TCR beta chain emerged from a study of blood T cell repertoires in COVID-19. On the study more broadly: Both acute and convalescent COVID-19 samples were obtained from the United States, Italy and Spain.

Authors' analysis steps: Reference gene primer amplification in the assay estimated nucleated cell counts. Generated by immunoSEQ multiplex PCR, the TCRdb table keeps only in-frame clones and is missing some. V and J calls and clone size are copied from that table; D and trimming were computed from the DNA. The data hold about 270,000 clones, with approximately 91% observed a single time. Enrolment of Seattle patients took place during active infection, and they were followed longitudinally. Looked up from germline, CDR1 is SGHAT and CDR2 is FQNNGV. This CDR3 contains 12 residues. Trimming stripped 1 base from V and 11 bases from J, with 8 bases between. This clone was picked up one time.

This sequence joins TRBV11-2 and TRBJ1-4; D is ambiguous. The sequence derives from a person aged 18-35 years with COVID-19, enrolled during active disease. Material for sequencing was peripheral blood. Here the CDR3 reads CASSLAGGKLFF. The CDR3 nucleotides read TGTGCCAGCAGCTTAGCGGGAGGGAAACTGTTTTTT.